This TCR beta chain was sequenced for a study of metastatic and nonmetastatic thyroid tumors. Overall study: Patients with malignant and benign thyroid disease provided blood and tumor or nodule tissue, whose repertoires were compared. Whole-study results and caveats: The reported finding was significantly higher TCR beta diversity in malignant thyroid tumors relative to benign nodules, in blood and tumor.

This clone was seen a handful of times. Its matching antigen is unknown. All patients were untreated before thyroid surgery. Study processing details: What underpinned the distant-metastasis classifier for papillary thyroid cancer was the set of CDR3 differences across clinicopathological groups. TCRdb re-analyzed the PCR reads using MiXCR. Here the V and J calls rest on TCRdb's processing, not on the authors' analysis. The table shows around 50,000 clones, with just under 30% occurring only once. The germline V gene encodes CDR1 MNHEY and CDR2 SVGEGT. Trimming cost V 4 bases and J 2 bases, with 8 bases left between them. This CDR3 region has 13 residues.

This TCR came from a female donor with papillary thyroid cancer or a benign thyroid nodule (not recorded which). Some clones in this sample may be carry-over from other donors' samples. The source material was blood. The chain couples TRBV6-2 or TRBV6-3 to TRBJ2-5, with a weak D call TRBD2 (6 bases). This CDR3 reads CASSSGEQETQYF. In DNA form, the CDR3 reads TGTGCCAGCAGTTCGGGGGAACAAGAGACCCAGTACTTC.